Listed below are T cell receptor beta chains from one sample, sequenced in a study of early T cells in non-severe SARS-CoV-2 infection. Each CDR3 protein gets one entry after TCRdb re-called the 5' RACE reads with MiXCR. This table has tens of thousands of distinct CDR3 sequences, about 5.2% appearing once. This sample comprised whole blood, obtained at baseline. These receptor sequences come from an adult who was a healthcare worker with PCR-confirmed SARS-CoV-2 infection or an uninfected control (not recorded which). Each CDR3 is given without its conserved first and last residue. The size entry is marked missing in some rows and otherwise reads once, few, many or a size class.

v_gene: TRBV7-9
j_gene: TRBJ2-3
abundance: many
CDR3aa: ASSSLSTGPVGTDTQY

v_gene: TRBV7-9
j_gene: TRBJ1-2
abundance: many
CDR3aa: ASSLAGQPHYGYT

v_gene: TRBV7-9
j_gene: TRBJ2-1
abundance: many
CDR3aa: ASSLRGGSSYNEQF

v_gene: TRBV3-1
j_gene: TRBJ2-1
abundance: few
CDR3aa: ASSPRNLAERGYNEQF

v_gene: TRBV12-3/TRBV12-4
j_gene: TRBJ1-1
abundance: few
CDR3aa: ASSLALWGTSNTEAF

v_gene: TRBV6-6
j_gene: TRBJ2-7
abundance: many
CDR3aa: ASHRTGGAGSYEQY

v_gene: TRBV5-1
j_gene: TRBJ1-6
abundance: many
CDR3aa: ASKLNYRPDGNSPLH

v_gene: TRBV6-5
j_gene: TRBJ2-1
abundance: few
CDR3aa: ASSYGRGNSYNEQF

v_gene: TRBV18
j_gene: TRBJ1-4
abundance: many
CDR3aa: ASLDRAGELF

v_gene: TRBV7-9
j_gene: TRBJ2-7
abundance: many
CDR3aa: ASSGQFGTDEQY

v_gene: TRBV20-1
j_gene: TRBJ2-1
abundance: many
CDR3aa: SARDGQGFNNEQF

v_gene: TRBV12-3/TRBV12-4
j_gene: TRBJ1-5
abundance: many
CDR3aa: ASTNRGDGNQPQH

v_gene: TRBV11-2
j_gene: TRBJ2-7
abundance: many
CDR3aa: ASSYAGTSGRGHEQY

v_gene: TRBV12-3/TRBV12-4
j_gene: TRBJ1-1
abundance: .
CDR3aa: ASSSPGQGVTTEAF